This TCR beta chain was identified in a study of cytomegalovirus exposure and HLA in healthy donors. Germline V CDR1 and CDR2: MNHNS, SASEGT. Between the trimmed V and J ends, which lost 5 bases and 1 base, there was a span of 11 bases. There are 14 residues in the CDR3. Whole-study results and caveats: The study recorded over 150 TCR beta chains that were cytomegalovirus-associated. Clonal expansion was found to be greater in HLA-associated TCR beta chains than in equally common others in a later analysis.

Primers included in the PCR were 60 Vbeta and 13 Jbeta primers. TCRdb's copy holds only in-frame clones and misses some; the assay was immunoSEQ multiplex PCR. This sample has about 90,000 clones, with less than 65% found just once. Remarks on this clone: Its antigen is unidentified.

V and J are TRBV6-1 and TRBJ2-5; D may be TRBD2 (5 bases). The sample consisted of PBMCs. The sequence derives from a woman in her twenties or thirties in good health and CMV-seropositive. Here the CDR3 reads CASSPGLIQETQYF. The CDR3 DNA follows: TGTGCCAGCAGTCCCGGACTGATCCAAGAGACCCAGTACTTC.